One sample yielded the 29 T cell receptor beta chains listed below, sequenced in a study of T-cell reconstitution after alpha-beta-depleted transplantation in children. Library preparation (for TCRbeta) was performed with unique molecular identifiers. Each CDR3 protein gets one entry after TCRdb re-called the PCR reads with MiXCR. The table records roughly 220,000 distinct CDR3 sequences, around 12% of them present only once. The material was PBMCs from the stem cell graft donor, obtained from the stem cell graft. The receptor set was obtained from a human donor who donated a stem cell graft to a child with acute lymphoblastic leukemia.

This clonotype has a count of ten or more. The rearrangement links TRBV5-5 to TRBJ2-2; the D gene could be TRBD1 or TRBD2 (5 bases each). Germline values: CDR1 SGHKS, CDR2 YYEKEE (reference sequence). This CDR3 spans 14 amino acids. V was pared by 5 bases and J by 6 bases, with 14 bases between. The CDR3 region has the DNA TGTGCCAGCAGAGAGGGGCGAGGCGCCGGGGAGCTGTTTTTT. Its translation: CASREGRGAGELFF. Combining the CDR3 with reference TRBV5-5 and TRBJ2-2 gives the whole variable domain DAGVTQSPTHLIKTRGQQVTLRCSPISGHKSVSWYQQVLGQGPQFIFQYYEKEERGRGNFPDRFSARQFPNYSSELNVNALLLGDSALYLCASREGRGAGELFFGEGSRLTVL.

About this clonotype: Sequence at one end of the junction differs from germline and may be a read error. The DNA of the CDR3 is TGTGCCAGCAGCCAAGTCTCAGGGGGGTCCAGCTCCCACAATGAGCAGTTCTTC. This gives the protein CASSQVSGGSSSHNEQFF. This sequence joins TRBV4-2 and TRBJ2-1; perhaps TRBD1 as D (7 bases). The germline V gene encodes CDR1 LGHNA and CDR2 YNFKEQ. The CDR3 length is 18 residues.

The sample holds many counts of this clonotype. The rearrangement uses TRBV9 and TRBJ2-3; a possible D gene is TRBD2 (5 bases). Germline V gene sequence: CDR1 SGDLS, CDR2 YYNGEE. The CDR3 length is 17 residues. Trimming pared 2 bases from V and 1 base from J, leaving 17 bases between. CDR3 DNA: TGTGCCAGCAGCGTTGACCCCTGGAGCGGAGGCACAGATACGCAGTATTTT. Its translation: CASSVDPWSGGTDTQYF.

This clonotype was recorded at least ten times. CDR3 bases: TGTGCCAGCAGGGATGGTGCGCGGAGAGGCTACACCTTC. It yields the protein CASRDGARRGYTF. The V and J genes are TRBV28 and TRBJ1-2; D call uncertain. There are 13 residues in the CDR3. Germline V CDR1 and CDR2: MDHEN, SYDVKM. V was pared by 6 bases and J by 8 bases, with 16 bases between.

This clonotype was detected only a few times. This rearrangement joins TRBV5-6 to TRBJ2-1; the D is unclear. V lost 5 bases to trimming and J lost 0 bases, with 15 bases between them. CDR1 SGHDT and CDR2 YYEEEE come from the germline V gene. This CDR3 comprises 16 residues. DNA of the CDR3: TGTGCCAGCAGACTCCGGCCCCAATTCTCCTACAATGAGCAGTTCTTC. This sequence encodes CASRLRPQFSYNEQFF.

This clonotype was observed at least ten times. V is TRBV20-1 and J is TRBJ2-1, with 13 bases that match TRBD2. Per germline, CDR1 DFQATT and CDR2 SNEGSKA (reference sequence). The V segment lost 0 bases and the J segment 3 bases; nucleotides outside the gene matches: 8. The CDR3 is 18 residues long. CDR3: CSARDPGLAGRGYNEQFF. In DNA form, the CDR3 reads TGCAGTGCTAGAGACCCGGGACTAGCGGGACGAGGCTACAATGAGCAGTTCTTC.

This clonotype was recorded at least ten times. The chain carries TRBV24-1 and TRBJ1-2; 9 positions match TRBD1. V lost 3 bases, J lost 8 bases, and 6 bases stayed unmatched. This CDR3 has 14 amino acids. Germline V CDR1 and CDR2: KGHDR, SFDVKD. The CDR3 protein is CATSDTRTGVGYTF. The CDR3 DNA is TGTGCCACCAGTGATACTAGGACAGGGGTCGGCTACACCTTC.

This clonotype has ten or more counts. The chain couples TRBV6-5 to TRBJ1-4; D gene uncertain. The CDR3 runs 15 residues. The germline CDR1 and CDR2 sequences are MNHEY and SVGAGI. Trimming cost V 6 bases and J 6 bases, with 17 bases left between them. CDR3 DNA sequence: TGTGCCAGCAGCCTGGTTGGTAGCGGGGATGAAAAACTGTTTTTT. Translation gives CASSLVGSGDEKLFF.

This clonotype has a count of ten or more. The V and J genes are TRBV5-6 and TRBJ2-7, with D perhaps TRBD2 (5 bases). The CDR3 covers 12 residues. Germline V gene data show CDR1 as SGHDT and CDR2 as YYEEEE. V was clipped by 0 bases and J by 7 bases, with 8 bases between them. The CDR3 loop is CASSLGSGEQYF. CDR3 sequence (DNA): TGTGCCAGCAGCTTGGGTTCGGGAGAGCAGTACTTC.

This clonotype was seen many times. The rearrangement links TRBV29-1 to TRBJ2-7; TRBD1 agrees at 9 bases. Germline V gene sequence: CDR1 SQVTM, CDR2 ANQGSEA. J gave up 0 bases and V 6 bases, and 6 bases lay outside the gene matches. The CDR3 has 14 amino acids. The CDR3 sequence: CSVGQGLSSYEQYF. DNA of the CDR3: TGCAGCGTGGGACAGGGATTGAGCTCCTACGAGCAGTACTTC.

In this sample, this clonotype turned up many times. V usage is TRBV7-9 and J usage is TRBJ2-2, with D perhaps matching TRBD2 (5 bases). V lost 4 bases and J lost 3, with 15 bases in between. CDR1 SEHNR and CDR2 FQNEAQ come from the germline V gene (reference sequence). CDR3 length: 16 amino acids. The CDR3 nucleotides are TGTGCCAGCAGCTCCCCTCGAGGGCAGGACACCGGGGAGCTGTTTTTT. It translates to CASSSPRGQDTGELFF. The variable domain in full, with the rest retrieved from reference TRBV7-9 and TRBJ2-2, is DTGVSQNPRHKITKRGQNVTFRCDPISEHNRLYWYRQTLGQGPEFLTYFQNEAQLEKSRLLSDRFSAERPKGSFSTLEIQRTEQGDSAMYLCASSSPRGQDTGELFFGEGSRLTVL.

The sample holds a few counts of this clonotype. The chain links TRBV12-3 or TRBV12-4 to TRBJ1-5; TRBD1 might be the D (5 bases). Trimming removed 4 bases at V and 5 bases at J, with 12 bases between. The CDR3 is 14 amino acids. Here the CDR3 reads CASSSSGGDQPQHF. CDR3 bases: TGTGCCAGCAGTTCCTCAGGAGGGGATCAGCCCCAGCATTTT.

V and J are TRBV5-1 and TRBJ2-3; 12 bases map to TRBD2. The CDR3 is 18 residues long. V shed 3 bases and J 9 bases; nucleotides not matched to a gene: 17. The germline CDR1 and CDR2 sequences are SGHRS and YFSETQ. For the CDR3, the DNA is TGCGCCAGCAGCTCGCGGACTAGCGGGGCCGCCCCAATTGAAACGCAGTATTTT. Amino acids: CASSSRTSGAAPIETQYF. The full variable domain, rest sourced from reference TRBV5-1 and TRBJ2-3, is KAGVTQTPRYLIKTRGQQVTLSCSPISGHRSVSWYQQTPGQGLQFLFEYFSETQRNKGNFPGRFSGRQFSNSRSEMNVSTLELGDSALYLCASSSRTSGAAPIETQYFGPGTRLTVL.

The table lists this clonotype with many counts. This rearrangement joins TRBV20-1 to TRBJ2-5; D possibly corresponds to TRBD1 (5 bases). Germline V gene data show CDR1 as DFQATT and CDR2 as SNEGSKA (reference sequence). The CDR3 is 14 amino acids. Trimming pared 2 bases from V and 7 bases from J, leaving 17 bases between. CDR3 sequence: CSARLSTGVRTQYF. The CDR3 DNA sequence: TGCAGTGCTAGATTGAGCACAGGAGTTCGGACCCAGTACTTC.

This clonotype came up many times. The chain joins TRBV12-3 or TRBV12-4 to TRBJ1-6; D remains unclear. Trimming removed 6 bases at V and 10 bases at J, with 19 bases between. This CDR3 region has 15 residues. The CDR3: CASSFQPGSGSPLHF. The CDR3 nucleotides read TGTGCCAGCAGCTTCCAGCCCGGGAGTGGGTCACCCCTCCACTTT.

At least ten counts were recorded for this clonotype. CDR3 DNA: TGTGCCAGCTCACGTCCCGGGACAGGGACAGATACGCAGTATTTT. Translated, it gives CASSRPGTGTDTQYF. The rearrangement joins TRBV18 to TRBJ2-3, with 9 bases aligning to TRBD1. This CDR3 is 15 amino acids long. Per the germline V gene, CDR1 is KGHSH and CDR2 is LQKENI. Unmatched junction bases numbered 5, after V lost 4 bases and J lost 3 bases.

This clonotype was seen many times. The chain recombines TRBV20-1 with TRBJ2-7; 8 bases match TRBD2. The CDR3 length is 12 residues. Germline V gene sequence: CDR1 DFQATT, CDR2 SNEGSKA (reference sequence). The CDR3 reads CGGSGGIYEQYF. CDR3 in DNA: TGCGGAGGGTCGGGGGGGATATACGAGCAGTACTTC.

This sequence joins TRBV7-2 and TRBJ1-1; D remains ambiguous. Per germline, CDR1 SGHTA and CDR2 FQGNSA. V lost 8 bases to trimming and J lost 5 bases, with 15 bases between them. The CDR3 totals 13 residues. The CDR3 DNA reads as TGTGCCAGCCGAACATCCCAAGGGACTGAAGCTTTCTTT. Amino acid sequence: CASRTSQGTEAFF. The full variable domain, with the rest looked up from reference TRBV7-2 and TRBJ1-1, is GAGVSQSPSNKVTEKGKDVELRCDPISGHTALYWYRQSLGQGLEFLIYFQGNSAPDKSGLPSDRFSAERTGGSVSTLTIQRTQQEDSAVYLCASRTSQGTEAFFGQGTRLTVV.

In this sample, this clonotype turned up many times. The chain links TRBV21-1 to TRBJ2-4; the table's D call TRBD2 went unverified against the DNA. TRBV21-1 is assigned pseudogene status. This CDR3 contains 19 residues. The DNA of the CDR3 is TGTGCCAGCAGCAAGAGGGCCATGCAGGGCACCTTAGCCAAAAACATTCAGTACTTC. Protein sequence: CASSKRAMQGTLAKNIQYF.

This clonotype was seen at least ten times. This rearrangement joins TRBV20-1 to TRBJ1-5, with D possibly being TRBD1 (5 bases). Looked up from germline, CDR1 is DFQATT and CDR2 is SNEGSKA (reference sequence). The CDR3 totals 15 residues. The V end was cut by 0 bases, the J end by 4 bases, with 13 bases between. CDR3: CSARDSSGGNQPQHF. The CDR3 region has the DNA TGCAGTGCTAGAGATTCCAGTGGGGGAAATCAGCCCCAGCATTTT.

In this sample, this clonotype turned up many times. The chain has TRBV30 and TRBJ1-1; D remains unclear. The length of the CDR3 is 14 residues. The V gene lost 1 base and the J gene lost 1 base, with 10 bases spanning the gap. The V gene's germline CDR1 is GTSNPN and CDR2 SVGIG (reference sequence). CDR3 amino acids: CAWSAGLENTEAFF. DNA for the CDR3: TGTGCCTGGAGTGCCGGACTTGAGAACACTGAAGCTTTCTTT.

This clonotype has at least ten counts. The V call is TRBV20-1, the J call TRBJ1-6; D remains ambiguous. The CDR3 sequence is 15 residues long. Trimming pared 4 bases from V and 10 bases from J, leaving 20 bases between. CDR1 and CDR2 (germline): DFQATT, SNEGSKA (reference sequence). CDR3 in amino acids: CSAITGPPRGSPLHF. CDR3 bases: TGCAGTGCTATTACCGGGCCCCCGCGTGGCTCACCCCTCCACTTT.

This clonotype was detected ten times or more. The rearrangement links TRBV7-2 to TRBJ1-2; D is undetermined. V gave up 7 bases and J gave up 3 bases, with 12 bases separating them. The CDR3 sequence is 13 residues long. Looked up from germline, CDR1 is SGHTA and CDR2 is FQGNSA. CDR3 in DNA: TGTGCCAGCACTCCCTTTCGGGACTATGGCTACACCTTC. Amino acid sequence: CASTPFRDYGYTF.

CDR3 sequence: CASSPQGARSGELFF. CDR3 coding DNA: TGTGCCAGCAGTCCCCAGGGGGCGCGGTCCGGGGAGCTGTTTTTT. The chain recombines TRBV12-3 or TRBV12-4 with TRBJ2-2; 8 nucleotides agree with TRBD1. This CDR3 is built from 15 residues. With 5 bases clipped from V and 6 bases from J, the junction kept 8 bases outside the gene matches.

This clonotype showed up many times. V is TRBV28 and J is TRBJ2-4; tentatively, D is TRBD2 (6 bases). The CDR3 sequence is 16 residues long. Germline CDR1 reads MDHEN; CDR2 reads SYDVKM. The ends were cut back, 5 bases at V and 1 base at J, with 15 bases in the middle. The CDR3 DNA reads as TGTGCCAGCAGTCTGAATTGGGCGGGGGCCAAAAACATTCAGTACTTC. It encodes CASSLNWAGAKNIQYF. The entire variable domain, with the rest obtained from reference TRBV28 and TRBJ2-4, is as follows: DVKVTQSSRYLVKRTGEKVFLECVQDMDHENMFWYRQDPGLGLRLIYFSYDVKMKEKGDIPEGYSVSREKKERFSLILESASTNQTSMYLCASSLNWAGAKNIQYFGAGTRLSVL.

This clonotype occurred many times. V is TRBV9 and J is TRBJ2-7; 7 bases align to TRBD1. Germline CDR1 SGDLS, CDR2 YYNGEE. Losses at the gene ends were 4 bases for V and 6 bases for J; bases not matched to a gene: 4. The CDR3 sequence is 12 residues long. CDR3 in DNA: TGTGCCAGCAGCCCCAGGGGGAGCGAGCAGTACTTC. Translation gives CASSPRGSEQYF.

In this sample, this clonotype turned up many times. The V gene is TRBV27, the J gene TRBJ2-7; 7 bases are a match to TRBD2. CDR3 length: 13 residues. Germline values: CDR1 MNHEY, CDR2 SMNVEV (reference sequence). The V segment lost 6 bases and the J segment 0 bases; nucleotides outside the gene matches: 2. The CDR3 reads CASSGGSSYEQYF. CDR3 in DNA: TGTGCCAGCAGCGGCGGGAGCTCCTACGAGCAGTACTTC.

This clonotype was seen many times. This chain links TRBV24-1 with TRBJ2-1; D possibly corresponds to TRBD1 (6 bases). The CDR3 extends over 13 amino acids. V lost 5 bases to trimming and J lost 5 bases, with 9 bases between them. Germline V CDR1 and CDR2: KGHDR, SFDVKD. The CDR3 DNA follows: TGTGCCACCAGTGGTTACAGGGACAATGAGCAGTTCTTC. Encoded protein: CATSGYRDNEQFF.

This clonotype showed up many times. The CDR3 reads CASTVAGNNEQFF. In DNA form, the CDR3 reads TGTGCCAGCACGGTAGCCGGAAACAATGAGCAGTTCTTC. J is TRBJ2-1 and V is TRBV6-2 or TRBV6-3, with unresolved D. V was trimmed by 7 bases and J by 5 bases, leaving 12 bases between them. Germline V gene lookup returns CDR1 MNHEY and CDR2 SVGEGT. This CDR3 comprises 13 residues.